This is a list of T cell receptor beta chains from one sample in a study of cytomegalovirus exposure and HLA in healthy donors. The data were produced by immunoSEQ multiplex PCR, yet TCRdb's version contains in-frame clones alone and is incomplete. The data contain 65,000 to 90,000 clones, roughly 78% of them singletons. The source material was PBMCs. These receptors all stem from a woman between 40 and 55 years old in good health and CMV-seropositive. The conserved cysteine and the conserved F or W are not part of the CDR3 here. The size entry is marked missing in some rows and otherwise reads once, few, many or a size class.

TRBJ2-3 . TRBV5-1 ASSLGLAGGPLDTQY
TRBJ2-5 . TRBV6-6 ASSTLGLAGDETQY
TRBJ1-3 . TRBV30 AWSVRGGLGNTIY
TRBJ1-1 few TRBV7-9 ASSLPGGDTEAF
TRBJ2-1 . TRBV19 ASSMTGGGRYNEQF
TRBJ2-7 . TRBV5-1 ASSFNTYEQY
TRBJ2-1 . TRBV7-3 ASSFRLAGEHNEQF
TRBJ2-3 . TRBV6-1 ASSGRTSGHTDTQY
TRBJ1-4 . TRBV30 ARTTALGEKLF
TRBJ2-3 . TRBV10-2 ASSGGLAGGPSADTQY
TRBJ2-3 . TRBV11-2 ASSLELGTDTQY
TRBJ2-7 . TRBV6-1 ASSDGGGSYEQY
TRBJ1-1 . TRBV6-5 ASSSRGQGKIEAF
TRBJ1-2 . TRBV5-4 ASSWSVGTDYGYT
TRBJ1-5 . TRBV11-2 ASSLDTGGGQPQH
TRBJ2-1 few TRBV5-1 ASSALASGDNEQF
TRBJ1-1 . TRBV2 ASSGQTYTEAF
TRBJ2-3 . TRBV2 ASSLSTDTQY
TRBJ1-1 . TRBV11-1 ASSRRGGSAEAF
TRBJ2-3 once TRBV9 ASSVGHGTDTQY
TRBJ2-1 few TRBV4-2 ASSQAGLAGALGDEQF
TRBJ2-7 few TRBV4-2 ASSRGVGGGNYEQY
TRBJ2-7 few TRBV7-3 ASSLSDSYEQY
TRBJ1-1 . TRBV10-3 AISNGWAKNTEAF
TRBJ1-1 . TRBV7-9 ASSSFAGSRTEAF
TRBJ1-2 once TRBV5-1 ASSLIGDDYGYT
TRBJ1-6 once TRBV5-1 ASSPGTGWRAPLH
TRBJ2-7 . TRBV11-2 ASSLGDRGPREQY
TRBJ1-1 . TRBV9 ASSPLSGHAEAF
TRBJ2-5 . TRBV19 ASRPGGYQETQY
TRBJ2-7 . TRBV6-1 ASSGGRFPGY
TRBJ2-3 . TRBV19 ASSWSGGGTDTQY
TRBJ2-3 once TRBV19 ASSPRQSADTQY
TRBJ2-1 . TRBV5-6 ASSFVGSAEQF
TRBJ1-2 . TRBV7-8 ASSGDRGGYT
TRBJ1-5 . TRBV7-7 ATTGQSWNQPQH
TRBJ1-1 . TRBV7-9 SSSRNTGMNTEAF
TRBJ1-5 few TRBV7-9 ASSRTGSSNQPQH
TRBJ2-2 . TRBV11-2 ASSLANTGELF
TRBJ1-2 . TRBV6-1 ASSEQGRGYT
TRBJ2-1 . TRBV7-2 ASRLTSGGYNEQF